These T cell receptor beta chains were read from a single sample in a study of blood T cell repertoires in COVID-19. Profiling relied on immunoSEQ multiplex PCR, and the TCRdb table lists in-frame clones only, not all of them. The repertoire holds some 120,000 clones, with about 85% as singletons. Source material: peripheral blood. The receptors shown here come from a man older than 75 with active or convalescent COVID-19. CDR3s include the opening cysteine and the closing phenylalanine or tryptophan. Fields, in order: clone size, J gene, V gene, D gene, CDR3 DNA, CDR3 protein. A D gene is named only where the DNA matches it firmly. Clone size is given for some rows only: seen once, a few or many times, or a class if the clone is expanded.

. | TRBJ2-7 | TRBV4-3 | TRBD1 | TGCGCCAGCAGTCCCGGGACAGGGGTGTACGAGCAGTACTTC | CASSPGTGVYEQYF
. | TRBJ2-7 | TRBV5-4 | TRBD1 | TGTGCCAGCAGCTTGTTCGATAGGGGGCACGAGCAGTACTTC | CASSLFDRGHEQYF
. | TRBJ2-1 | TRBV4-1 | TRBD1 | TGCGCCAGCAGCCCCTGGGACAGGGAGGGCAATGAGCAGTTCTTC | CASSPWDREGNEQFF
. | TRBJ2-7 | TRBV27 | . | TGTGCCAGCAGTTTAGACTCCGGCAGGGTGGGGTACGAGCAGTACTTC | CASSLDSGRVGYEQYF
. | TRBJ1-1 | TRBV29-1 | . | TGCAGCGTTTGGGACACACCATACACTGAAGCTTTCTTT | CSVWDTPYTEAFF
. | TRBJ2-7 | TRBV11-2 | TRBD2 | TGTGCCAGCAGCCCCGGACTAGCGGGAGGCGAGCAGTACTTC | CASSPGLAGGEQYF
. | TRBJ2-3 | TRBV7-2 | . | TGTGCCAGCAGCCTCTCGACTTACCGCACAGATACGCAGTATTTT | CASSLSTYRTDTQYF
. | TRBJ1-1 | TRBV19 | TRBD1 | TGTGCCGCCACTGGACAGGGGGCCAACACTGAAGCTTTCTTT | CAATGQGANTEAFF
few | TRBJ2-7 | TRBV30 | TRBD2 | TGTGCCTCTAGCGGGACGGGCCTCTACGAGCAGTACTTC | CASSGTGLYEQYF
. | TRBJ1-3 | TRBV27 | . | TGTGCCAGCAGTTCGGGGCGGGGGATTGGAAACACCATATATTTT | CASSSGRGIGNTIYF
few | TRBJ1-1 | TRBV5-4 | . | TGTGCCAGCAGGTCGGGACTTATAAACACTGAAGCTTTCTTT | CASRSGLINTEAFF
once | TRBJ2-5 | TRBV12-3/TRBV12-4 | . | TGTGCCAGCAGTTTAGGCAGTAAAGAGACCCAGTACTTC | CASSLGSKETQYF
. | TRBJ1-5 | TRBV4-1 | . | TGCGCCAGCAGCCAAGAGTCCGGGAATCAGCCCCAGCATTTT | CASSQESGNQPQHF
. | TRBJ1-2 | TRBV7-2 | TRBD1 | TGTGCCAGCAGCCCGCGGACAGGGGCTAACTATGGCTACACCTTC | CASSPRTGANYGYTF
. | TRBJ1-5 | TRBV6-5 | . | TGTGCCAGCAGTTCAAAGACAGCGATTGGTCAGCCCCAGCATTTT | CASSSKTAIGQPQHF
. | TRBJ2-5 | TRBV7-8 | . | TGTGCCAGCAGCTTAGAAGCGTTTGCGGAGACCCAGTACTTC | CASSLEAFAETQYF
. | TRBJ2-6 | TRBV19 | TRBD1 | TGTGCCACCGCACAGGGGGCGGGGGCCAACGTCCTGACTTTC | CATAQGAGANVLTF
. | TRBJ2-2 | TRBV11-1 | . | TGTGCCAGCAGCTTATTAGTGTTAACCGGGGAGCTGTTTTTT | CASSLLVLTGELFF
. | TRBJ1-5 | TRBV30 | . | TGTGCCTGGAGTGTTTCATCTCAGCCCCAGCATTTT | CAWSVSSQPQHF
. | TRBJ2-7 | TRBV6-5 | . | TGTGCAGAGTCCGGACTCCCAAACTACGAGCAGTACTTC | CAESGLPNYEQYF
few | TRBJ1-6 | TRBV6-5 | TRBD1 | TGTGCCAGCACCGGACAGGGAAATTCACCCCTCCACTTT | CASTGQGNSPLHF
. | TRBJ2-1 | TRBV9 | TRBD2 | TGTGCCAGCAGCGTAGTAGCGGGAGATGAGCAGTTCTTC | CASSVVAGDEQFF
. | TRBJ2-1 | TRBV29-1 | . | TGCAGCGTGGGGGGCGATACAGGGGCAAATGAGCAGTTCTTC | CSVGGDTGANEQFF
. | TRBJ2-7 | TRBV6-1 | . | TGTGCCAGCAGTGATGGGCTAGCTACATCTTACGAGCAGTACTTC | CASSDGLATSYEQYF
. | TRBJ1-2 | TRBV2 | . | TGTGCCAGCCACGGGGGGGATGGCTACACCTTC | CASHGGDGYTF
. | TRBJ1-6 | TRBV5-1 | TRBD1 | TGCGCCAGCAGCTTGGGGGTAGGACAGGGGGATTCACCCCTCCACTTT | CASSLGVGQGDSPLHF
. | TRBJ1-3 | TRBV6-1 | . | TGTGCCAGCAGAGAAGGACACTCTGGAAACACCATATATTTT | CASREGHSGNTIYF
. | TRBJ1-2 | TRBV24-1 | TRBD1 | TGTCCGCCAAGCCAGCAGGGGGAGAACTATGGCTACACCTTC | CPPSQQGENYGYTF
. | TRBJ2-2 | TRBV5-5 | . | TGTGCCAGCAGCCCTTTTACGGGACTGGCGGGGGCTGTCACCGGGGAGCTGTTTTTT | CASSPFTGLAGAVTGELFF
once | TRBJ2-2 | TRBV10-3 | TRBD2 | TGTGCCATCAGTAAAGCGGGAGGTCTAGGGAACACCGGGGAGCTGTTTTTT | CAISKAGGLGNTGELFF
. | TRBJ1-5 | TRBV29-1 | . | TGCAGCGTTGGGGGGGAAGGTCAGCCCCAGCATTTT | CSVGGEGQPQHF
. | TRBJ1-6 | TRBV6-5 | TRBD1 | TGTGCCAGCAGGGGACAGGATAATAATTCACCCCTCCACTTT | CASRGQDNNSPLHF
. | TRBJ2-5 | TRBV2 | . | TGTGCCAGCAGTCGAGAAACCGGGACAGCGGGCTACTTC | CASSRETGTAGYF
. | TRBJ1-4 | TRBV5-1 | . | TGCGCCAGCAGCCCGGGCGACAGAACAACTAATGAAAAACTGTTTTTT | CASSPGDRTTNEKLFF
. | TRBJ1-2 | TRBV27 | . | TGTGCCAGCAGTCGGACAGCGTTAGCTAACTATGGCTACACCTTC | CASSRTALANYGYTF
. | TRBJ1-6 | TRBV6-5 | . | TGTGCCAGCACGGTTCGGGGATCTGGTTCACCCCTCCACTTT | CASTVRGSGSPLHF
. | TRBJ2-7 | TRBV6-2/TRBV6-3 | TRBD1 | TGTGCCAGCAGTTACTCGAAGGACAGGGGGCCCGAGCAGTACTTC | CASSYSKDRGPEQYF